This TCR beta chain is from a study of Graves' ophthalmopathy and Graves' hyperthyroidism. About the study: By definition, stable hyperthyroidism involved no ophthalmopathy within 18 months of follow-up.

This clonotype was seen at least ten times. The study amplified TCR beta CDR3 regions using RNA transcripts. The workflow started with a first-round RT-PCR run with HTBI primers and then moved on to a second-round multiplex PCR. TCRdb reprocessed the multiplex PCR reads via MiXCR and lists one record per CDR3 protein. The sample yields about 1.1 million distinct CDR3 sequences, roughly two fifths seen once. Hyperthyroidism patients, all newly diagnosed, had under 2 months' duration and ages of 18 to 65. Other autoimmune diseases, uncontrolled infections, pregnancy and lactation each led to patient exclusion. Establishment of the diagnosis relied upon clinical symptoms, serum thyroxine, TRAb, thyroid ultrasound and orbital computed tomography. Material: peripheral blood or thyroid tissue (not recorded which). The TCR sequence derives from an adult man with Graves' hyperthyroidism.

The CDR3 DNA follows: TGCAGTGCTAGATCAGCATATAATTCACCCCTCCACTTT. It specifies CSARSAYNSPLHF. The rearrangement links TRBV20-1 to TRBJ1-6; D call uncertain. This CDR3 has 13 residues. Germline-derived CDR1 and CDR2 are DFQATT and SNEGSKA (reference sequence). V dropped 2 bases and J dropped 4 bases, with 6 bases sitting between them.